Listed below are T cell receptor beta chains from one sample, sequenced in a study of cytotoxic CD8 clonotypes in ibrutinib-treated CLL. Libraries were prepared by immunoSEQ multiplex PCR; TCRdb keeps only in-frame clonotypes and omits some of them. This sample yields around 330,000 clones, of which 67% are seen a single time; around 6.6% belongs to the top ten. Sequencing was performed on PBMCs, taken after 36 months of ibrutinib treatment. These receptors were taken from a human donor with chronic lymphocytic leukemia. Both conserved end residues are part of each CDR3. The D gene is left open where the match is weak. Size is stated for part of the rows, as once, few or many counts, or as a class when the clone is expanded.

cdr3_nt: TGTGCCAGCAGCGTAGATGTTAATCAGCCCCAGCATTTT
cdr3_aa: CASSVDVNQPQHF
d_call: .
v_call: TRBV9
j_call: TRBJ1-5
clone_size: .

cdr3_nt: TGTGCCAGCAGCGTAGGACTGGACTTTTACGAGCAGTACTTC
cdr3_aa: CASSVGLDFYEQYF
d_call: .
v_call: TRBV9
j_call: TRBJ2-7
clone_size: .

cdr3_nt: TGTGCCAGCAGCTTAGCGTTTGCGGGGGGGCCCCACGAGCAGTACTTC
cdr3_aa: CASSLAFAGGPHEQYF
d_call: TRBD2
v_call: TRBV7-2
j_call: TRBJ2-7
clone_size: .

cdr3_nt: TGTGCCAGCAGTGAAGGACTCCTCTATGGCTACACCTTC
cdr3_aa: CASSEGLLYGYTF
d_call: .
v_call: TRBV2
j_call: TRBJ1-2
clone_size: few

cdr3_nt: TGTGCCAGCAGTTCATACCCGGGGGATCAGCCCCAGCATTTT
cdr3_aa: CASSSYPGDQPQHF
d_call: .
v_call: TRBV28
j_call: TRBJ1-5
clone_size: .

cdr3_nt: TGCGCCAGCAGCCAAGAAAGAGTAGCAGGGGCAAAGGCCGGGGAGCTGTTTTTT
cdr3_aa: CASSQERVAGAKAGELFF
d_call: .
v_call: TRBV4-1
j_call: TRBJ2-2
clone_size: .

cdr3_nt: TGCGCCAGCAGCTTGGTGTTCGGGAGTAGGACAGATACGCAGTATTTT
cdr3_aa: CASSLVFGSRTDTQYF
d_call: .
v_call: TRBV5-1
j_call: TRBJ2-3
clone_size: .

cdr3_nt: TGTGCCGGGCGGGGACAGGCGGGCTCACCCCTCCACTTT
cdr3_aa: CAGRGQAGSPLHF
d_call: TRBD1
v_call: TRBV10-3
j_call: TRBJ1-6
clone_size: few

cdr3_nt: TGTGCCAGCTCACCACCTAGCGGGGGCACTGAGCAGTTCTTC
cdr3_aa: CASSPPSGGTEQFF
d_call: TRBD2
v_call: TRBV18
j_call: TRBJ2-1
clone_size: .

cdr3_nt: TGTGCCAGCTCATTCCCGTGGCAAGAGACCCAGTACTTC
cdr3_aa: CASSFPWQETQYF
d_call: .
v_call: TRBV28
j_call: TRBJ2-5
clone_size: .

cdr3_nt: TGTGCCAGCAGCGTATATCGTTCCACTGAAGCTTTCTTT
cdr3_aa: CASSVYRSTEAFF
d_call: .
v_call: TRBV9
j_call: TRBJ1-1
clone_size: .

cdr3_nt: TGTGCCAGCACTACAGGGTGGGGGCACAATGAGCAGTTCTTC
cdr3_aa: CASTTGWGHNEQFF
d_call: .
v_call: TRBV2
j_call: TRBJ2-1
clone_size: once

cdr3_nt: TGTGCCAGCAGCAAAGCGCGGACAGGGGAGGACTATGGCTACACCTTC
cdr3_aa: CASSKARTGEDYGYTF
d_call: .
v_call: TRBV21-1
j_call: TRBJ1-2
clone_size: .

cdr3_nt: TGTGCCAGTAGTACTTGGACGGCGGCGGGCTACACCTTC
cdr3_aa: CASSTWTAAGYTF
d_call: .
v_call: TRBV19
j_call: TRBJ1-2
clone_size: .

cdr3_nt: TGTGCCAGCAGCTCCCGACAGACTGCTCTCAATGAGCAGTTCTTC
cdr3_aa: CASSSRQTALNEQFF
d_call: .
v_call: TRBV7-8
j_call: TRBJ2-1
clone_size: few

cdr3_nt: TGTGCCAGCAGACTCCCGGGACGGACGCAGTATTTT
cdr3_aa: CASRLPGRTQYF
d_call: .
v_call: TRBV4-2
j_call: TRBJ2-3
clone_size: .

cdr3_nt: TGTGCCAGCTCCCCCGGTGGGGACTACGAGCAGTACTTC
cdr3_aa: CASSPGGDYEQYF
d_call: .
v_call: TRBV18
j_call: TRBJ2-7
clone_size: .

cdr3_nt: TGCGCCAGCAGCTTGGCTTCCACCCAACCTGAAGCTTTCTTT
cdr3_aa: CASSLASTQPEAFF
d_call: .
v_call: TRBV5-1
j_call: TRBJ1-1
clone_size: .

cdr3_nt: TGTGCCAGCAGCTTGACAGGGGATACTGAAGCTTTCTTT
cdr3_aa: CASSLTGDTEAFF
d_call: TRBD1
v_call: TRBV7-3
j_call: TRBJ1-1
clone_size: .

cdr3_nt: TGTGCCAGCAGTTCTACAGGGTATCCTAACTATGGCTACACCTTC
cdr3_aa: CASSSTGYPNYGYTF
d_call: .
v_call: TRBV27
j_call: TRBJ1-2
clone_size: .

cdr3_nt: TGCAGCGTTGACAGAAGAGCCGATACGCAGTATTTT
cdr3_aa: CSVDRRADTQYF
d_call: .
v_call: TRBV29-1
j_call: TRBJ2-3
clone_size: .

cdr3_nt: TGTGCCAGCGTTCTCGCGGGGGGCCACCCACAGTACTTC
cdr3_aa: CASVLAGGHPQYF
d_call: TRBD2
v_call: TRBV2
j_call: TRBJ2-7
clone_size: .

cdr3_nt: TGTGCCAGCGCCCCTCGGGTGGCCTACGAGCAGTACTTC
cdr3_aa: CASAPRVAYEQYF
d_call: .
v_call: TRBV27
j_call: TRBJ2-7
clone_size: .

cdr3_nt: TGTGCCAGCAGCGTAGATGTGGGTCCCACAGATACGCAGTATTTT
cdr3_aa: CASSVDVGPTDTQYF
d_call: .
v_call: TRBV9
j_call: TRBJ2-3
clone_size: few

cdr3_nt: TGCGCCAGCAGTGAGTCCCGAGTATGGGGTTACAATGAGCAGTTCTTC
cdr3_aa: CASSESRVWGYNEQFF
d_call: .
v_call: TRBV10-1
j_call: TRBJ2-1
clone_size: .

cdr3_nt: TGTGCCACCAGCAGAGATACTAGCGGGAGAGCTTACTACGAGCAGTACTTC
cdr3_aa: CATSRDTSGRAYYEQYF
d_call: TRBD2
v_call: TRBV15
j_call: TRBJ2-7
clone_size: .

cdr3_nt: TGTGCCAGCAGCCACGTCGCCGGACCTCTAGCGGGAGGGCCTCAAGAGACCCAGTACTTC
cdr3_aa: CASSHVAGPLAGGPQETQYF
d_call: TRBD2
v_call: TRBV5-5
j_call: TRBJ2-5
clone_size: .

cdr3_nt: TGTGCCAGCAGCTTAGGTACAGGGCGGAACACCGGGGAGCTGTTTTTT
cdr3_aa: CASSLGTGRNTGELFF
d_call: .
v_call: TRBV7-6
j_call: TRBJ2-2
clone_size: .

cdr3_nt: TGTGCCAGCAGTTTGGGCGGGAGCGGGGAGACCCAGTACTTC
cdr3_aa: CASSLGGSGETQYF
d_call: TRBD2
v_call: TRBV28
j_call: TRBJ2-5
clone_size: .

cdr3_nt: TGTGCCAGCAGCTTAAACAGGCATTACGAGCAGTACTTC
cdr3_aa: CASSLNRHYEQYF
d_call: .
v_call: TRBV7-2
j_call: TRBJ2-7
clone_size: .

cdr3_nt: TGCGCCAGCAGGAGTTACACCGGGGAGCTGTTTTTT
cdr3_aa: CASRSYTGELFF
d_call: .
v_call: TRBV5-1
j_call: TRBJ2-2
clone_size: .

cdr3_nt: TGCAGCGTACTGCTGGGCGGGCACCGCGAGCAGTACTTC
cdr3_aa: CSVLLGGHREQYF
d_call: .
v_call: TRBV29-1
j_call: TRBJ2-7
clone_size: .

cdr3_nt: TGCGCCAGCAGCTTGGAAGGGCCAGGTTCACCCCTCCACTTT
cdr3_aa: CASSLEGPGSPLHF
d_call: .
v_call: TRBV5-1
j_call: TRBJ1-6
clone_size: .

cdr3_nt: TGTGCCACTAATGACAGGTTAAATGAAAAACTGTTTTTT
cdr3_aa: CATNDRLNEKLFF
d_call: .
v_call: TRBV6-6
j_call: TRBJ1-4
clone_size: .

cdr3_nt: TGTGCCAGCAGCAGACTAGTCTATGAGCAGTTCTTC
cdr3_aa: CASSRLVYEQFF
d_call: .
v_call: TRBV11-1
j_call: TRBJ2-1
clone_size: .

cdr3_nt: TGCGCCAGCAGGAAACTAGCGGGGGTCTACGAGCAGTACTTC
cdr3_aa: CASRKLAGVYEQYF
d_call: TRBD2
v_call: TRBV4-1
j_call: TRBJ2-7
clone_size: once

cdr3_nt: TGCGCCAGCAGCTCTAGGGGGGACAGTTACAATGAGCAGTTCTTC
cdr3_aa: CASSSRGDSYNEQFF
d_call: .
v_call: TRBV5-1
j_call: TRBJ2-1
clone_size: .

cdr3_nt: TGTGCCAGCAGCCGACGGGGACAGCCCCAGCATTTT
cdr3_aa: CASSRRGQPQHF
d_call: .
v_call: TRBV14
j_call: TRBJ1-5
clone_size: .

cdr3_nt: TGTGCCAGCAGCTTTAGACAGGGGTACAATGAGCAGTTCTTC
cdr3_aa: CASSFRQGYNEQFF
d_call: TRBD1
v_call: TRBV7-9
j_call: TRBJ2-1
clone_size: .

cdr3_nt: TGCAGCGTTGAAGATAAGGGGGAGGTGGGTGCAGGTTATGGCTACACCTTC
cdr3_aa: CSVEDKGEVGAGYGYTF
d_call: .
v_call: TRBV29-1
j_call: TRBJ1-2
clone_size: .

cdr3_nt: TGTGCCAGCAGCCAAGATTTAAGGACAGGGGCAGATACGCAGTATTTT
cdr3_aa: CASSQDLRTGADTQYF
d_call: TRBD1
v_call: TRBV14
j_call: TRBJ2-3
clone_size: .

cdr3_nt: TGTGCCAGCAGTCCCCGGGACAGGGAAGCAGATACGCAGTATTTT
cdr3_aa: CASSPRDREADTQYF
d_call: TRBD1
v_call: TRBV6-1
j_call: TRBJ2-3
clone_size: .

cdr3_nt: TGTGCCACCAGCAGCACCCCTTCTGACGAGCAGTACTTC
cdr3_aa: CATSSTPSDEQYF
d_call: .
v_call: TRBV15
j_call: TRBJ2-7
clone_size: .

cdr3_nt: TGTGCTAGTGGTTTGAAAGGGATAGGGACCTATAATTCACCCCTCCACTTT
cdr3_aa: CASGLKGIGTYNSPLHF
d_call: .
v_call: TRBV12-5
j_call: TRBJ1-6
clone_size: .

cdr3_nt: TGCAGCGTTGGAGGGGGAGCCTCCAATGAGCAGTTCTTC
cdr3_aa: CSVGGGASNEQFF
d_call: .
v_call: TRBV29-1
j_call: TRBJ2-1
clone_size: .

cdr3_nt: TGCAGCGTCGCCCCCCGTAAGGGTGAAGCTTTCTTT
cdr3_aa: CSVAPRKGEAFF
d_call: .
v_call: TRBV29-1
j_call: TRBJ1-1
clone_size: .